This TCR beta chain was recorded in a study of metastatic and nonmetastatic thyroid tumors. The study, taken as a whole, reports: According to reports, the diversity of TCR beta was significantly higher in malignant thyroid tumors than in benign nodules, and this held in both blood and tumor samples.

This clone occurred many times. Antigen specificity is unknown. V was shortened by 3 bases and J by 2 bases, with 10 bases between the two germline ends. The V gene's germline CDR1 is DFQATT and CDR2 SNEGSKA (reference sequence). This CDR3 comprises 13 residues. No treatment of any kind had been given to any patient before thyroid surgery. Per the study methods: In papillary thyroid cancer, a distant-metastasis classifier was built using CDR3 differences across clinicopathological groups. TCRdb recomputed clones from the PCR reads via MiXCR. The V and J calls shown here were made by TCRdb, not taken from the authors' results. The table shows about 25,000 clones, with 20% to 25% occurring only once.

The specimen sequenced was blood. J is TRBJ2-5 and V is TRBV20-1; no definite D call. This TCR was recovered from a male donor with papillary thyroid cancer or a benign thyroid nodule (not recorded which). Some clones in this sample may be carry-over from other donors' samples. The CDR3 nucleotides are TGCAGTGCTAGCGTCCGGCTGCAAGAGACCCAGTACTTC. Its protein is CSASVRLQETQYF.